This T cell receptor beta chain was identified during a study of blood T cell repertoires in COVID-19. Generated by immunoSEQ multiplex PCR, the TCRdb table keeps only in-frame clones and is missing some. In the table there are 90,000 or so clones, about 86% of which are singletons. V was pared by 1 base and J by 5 bases, with 8 bases between. Germline V gene data show CDR1 as SGHDN and CDR2 as FVKESK. The CDR3 has 14 residues. The V call is TRBV14, the J call TRBJ2-2; TRBD2 is a possible D gene (5 bases). This receptor was obtained from a man between 60 and 75 years old with acute or convalescent COVID-19. Input material: peripheral blood. The CDR3 DNA reads TGTGCCAGCAGCCAAGTTCGAGGGACCGGGGAGCTGTTTTTT. This sequence encodes CASSQVRGTGELFF. Full variable domain (remainder filled in from reference TRBV14 and TRBJ2-2): EAGVTQFPSHSVIEKGQTVTLRCDPISGHDNLYWYRRVMGKEIKFLLHFVKESKQDESGMPNNRFLAERTGGTYSTLKVQPAELEDSGVYFCASSQVRGTGELFFGEGSRLTVL.